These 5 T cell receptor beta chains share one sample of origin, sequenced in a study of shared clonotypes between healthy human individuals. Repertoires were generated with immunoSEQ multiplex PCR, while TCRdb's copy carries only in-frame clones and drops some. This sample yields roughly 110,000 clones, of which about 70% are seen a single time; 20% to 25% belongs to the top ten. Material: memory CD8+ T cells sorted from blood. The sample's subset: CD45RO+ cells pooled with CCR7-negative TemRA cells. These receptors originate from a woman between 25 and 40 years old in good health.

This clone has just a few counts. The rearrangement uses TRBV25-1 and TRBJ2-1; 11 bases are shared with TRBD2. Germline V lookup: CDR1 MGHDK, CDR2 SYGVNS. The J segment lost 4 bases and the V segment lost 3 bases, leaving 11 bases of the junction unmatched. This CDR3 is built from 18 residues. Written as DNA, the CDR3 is TGTGCCAGCAGTGAGACTAGCGGGATTGGGTACACGTACAATGAGCAGTTCTTC. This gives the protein CASSETSGIGYTYNEQFF.

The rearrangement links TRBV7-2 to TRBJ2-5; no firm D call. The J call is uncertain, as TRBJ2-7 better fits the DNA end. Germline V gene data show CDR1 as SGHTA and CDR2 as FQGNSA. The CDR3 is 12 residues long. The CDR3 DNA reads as TGTGCTACTGTCAGGAGCTCCTACGAGCAGTACTTC. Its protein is CATVRSSYEQYF.

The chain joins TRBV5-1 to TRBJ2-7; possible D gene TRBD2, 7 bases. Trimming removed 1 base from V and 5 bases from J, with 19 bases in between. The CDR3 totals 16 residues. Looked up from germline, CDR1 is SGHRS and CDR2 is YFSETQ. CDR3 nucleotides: TGCGCCAGCAGCTTGTGGGGAGGGGGGACCGGCCACGAGCAGTACTTC. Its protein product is CASSLWGGGTGHEQYF.

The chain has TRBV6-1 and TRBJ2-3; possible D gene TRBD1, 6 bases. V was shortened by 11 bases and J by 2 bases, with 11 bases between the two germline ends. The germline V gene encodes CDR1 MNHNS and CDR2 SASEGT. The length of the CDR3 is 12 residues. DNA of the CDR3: TGTGCCGGACAGTTAGACACAGATACGCAGTATTTT. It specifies CAGQLDTDTQYF.

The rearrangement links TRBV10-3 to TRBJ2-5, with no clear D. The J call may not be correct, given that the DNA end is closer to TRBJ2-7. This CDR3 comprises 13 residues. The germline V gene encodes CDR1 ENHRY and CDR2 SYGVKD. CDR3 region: CAISEDGPYEQYF. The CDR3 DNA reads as TGTGCCATCAGTGAAGACGGTCCCTACGAGCAGTACTTC.